One sample yielded the 13 T cell receptor beta chains listed below, sequenced in a study of blood T cell repertoires in COVID-19. The method was immunoSEQ multiplex PCR; TCRdb's version includes in-frame clones alone and lacks a portion of them. The sample gives around 170,000 clones, 80% to 90% of which show up once; about 12% is in the top ten. The sample comprised peripheral blood. Receptors originate from a woman at least 80 years old with COVID-19, enrolled during active disease.

This clone was picked up one time. The chain recombines TRBV12-5 with TRBJ2-7; D remains unclear. Germline CDR1 and CDR2: LGHNT and FRNRAP. This CDR3 has 17 residues. V lost 1 base to trimming and J lost 5 bases, with 21 bases between them. CDR3 DNA: TGTGCTAGTGGTTTGGGGCCGGAACAAGGCCAGCGCCACGAGCAGTACTTC. Translating gives CASGLGPEQGQRHEQYF.

CDR3 region: CASSPLAGGQLLAKNIQYF. The CDR3 DNA reads TGTGCCAGCTCACCATTAGCGGGGGGCCAGCTACTAGCCAAAAACATTCAGTACTTC. The chain uses TRBV18 and TRBJ2-4; 10 nucleotides align to TRBD2. This CDR3 spans 19 amino acids. CDR1 and CDR2 (germline): KGHSH, LQKENI. J was trimmed by 0 bases and V by 2 bases; bases with no gene match: 10.

The chain links TRBV7-9 to TRBJ1-6; D remains ambiguous. Deletions cut 6 bases from V and 7 bases from J, with 13 bases between. Germline CDR1 is SEHNR and CDR2 is FQNEAQ (reference sequence). This CDR3 is 14 amino acids long. CDR3: CASSSGIGNSPLHF. CDR3 nucleotides: TGTGCCAGCAGTTCCGGGATTGGGAATTCACCCCTCCACTTT.

CDR3 loop: CATSGQGGTGELFF. The DNA for the CDR3 is TGTGCCACCAGTGGACAGGGCGGGACCGGGGAGCTGTTTTTT. The chain carries TRBV24-1 and TRBJ2-2; TRBD1 agrees at 7 bases. Germline CDR1 reads KGHDR; CDR2 reads SFDVKD. The CDR3 length is 14 residues. V shed 5 bases, J shed 5 bases, and the junction held 4 bases outside the gene matches.

This clone was detected only a few times. Other DNA sequences in the same sample also yield this CDR3. The genes are TRBV9 and TRBJ2-3, with D tentatively TRBD2 (6 bases). The germline gives CDR1 SGDLS, CDR2 YYNGEE. V was cut by 0 bases and J by 0 bases, with 8 bases left in between. CDR3 length: 15 amino acids. The CDR3 DNA is TGTGCCAGCAGCGTAGGGGCGGGGAGCACAGATACGCAGTATTTT. This sequence encodes CASSVGAGSTDTQYF.

The chain is built from TRBV11-3 and TRBJ2-1; D possibly corresponds to TRBD2 (6 bases). Per the germline V gene, CDR1 is SGHNT and CDR2 is YENEEA. The CDR3 runs to 16 residues. The V and J ends lost 4 bases and 6 bases respectively, with 19 bases between them. Here the CDR3 reads CASSSSGHSFLNEQFF. CDR3 DNA: TGTGCCAGCAGCTCGAGCGGGCATTCCTTCCTCAATGAGCAGTTCTTC. Variable domain in full (rest from reference TRBV11-3 and TRBJ2-1): EAGVVQSPRYKIIEKKQPVAFWCNPISGHNTLYWYLQNLGQGPELLIRYENEEAVDDSQLPKDRFSAERLKGVDSTLKIQPAELGDSAVYLCASSSSGHSFLNEQFFGPGTRLTVL.

In this sample, this clone turned up a few times. The gene calls are TRBV7-2 and TRBJ2-7; 8 nucleotides align to TRBD1. V shed 5 bases and J 3 bases; nucleotides not matched to a gene: 6. The CDR3 totals 14 residues. CDR1 is SGHTA and CDR2 is FQGNSA in the germline V gene. For the CDR3, the DNA is TGTGCCAGCAGCCCAGGACAGGGAAACTACGAGCAGTACTTC. Its protein is CASSPGQGNYEQYF.

The gene calls are TRBV5-1 and TRBJ2-3, with 16 bases aligning to TRBD2. Germline V lookup: CDR1 SGHRS, CDR2 YFSETQ. CDR3 length equals 18 residues. J was trimmed by 8 bases and V by 3 bases; bases with no gene match: 12. The CDR3 bases are TGCGCCAGCAGCTGGATACCCGGGACTAGCGGGGGGGGTGGTACGCAGTATTTT. It specifies CASSWIPGTSGGGGTQYF. The whole variable domain, filled in from reference TRBV5-1 and TRBJ2-3, reads KAGVTQTPRYLIKTRGQQVTLSCSPISGHRSVSWYQQTPGQGLQFLFEYFSETQRNKGNFPGRFSGRQFSNSRSEMNVSTLELGDSALYLCASSWIPGTSGGGGTQYFGPGTRLTVL.

This clone was seen a handful of times. The V gene is TRBV5-1, the J gene TRBJ2-7; tentatively, D is TRBD2 (7 bases). Germline V gives CDR1 SGHRS, CDR2 YFSETQ. This CDR3 is built from 14 residues. V lost 0 bases and J lost 6, with 13 bases in between. The CDR3 reads CASSLAQGGVEQYF. CDR3 DNA: TGCGCCAGCAGCTTGGCCCAAGGGGGGGTCGAGCAGTACTTC.

This clone was counted only a few times. The CDR3 DNA follows: TGTGCCAGCAGCTTAGACACCAAAGAGACCCAGTACTTC. This sequence encodes CASSLDTKETQYF. The genes are TRBV7-9 and TRBJ2-5; D unclear. This CDR3 contains 13 residues. Germline CDR1 SEHNR, CDR2 FQNEAQ (reference sequence). V dropped 1 base and J dropped 3 bases, with 6 bases sitting between them.

The V call is TRBV11-3, the J call TRBJ2-4; the D gene is possibly TRBD2 (6 bases). The length of the CDR3 is 15 residues. Trimming shortened V by 4 bases and J by 0 bases, and 10 bases separated the two germline ends. The V gene's germline CDR1 is SGHNT and CDR2 YENEEA. The CDR3 nucleotides read TGTGCCAGCAGCTCTGGGGAGGTAGCCAAAAACATTCAGTACTTC. Protein: CASSSGEVAKNIQYF.

The chain links TRBV2 to TRBJ2-1; 11 nucleotides align to TRBD2. The CDR3 runs 13 residues. V shed 8 bases, J shed 9 bases, and the junction held 6 bases outside the gene matches. Germline V gives CDR1 SNHLY, CDR2 FYNNEI. CDR3 protein: CASAGTSGGEQFF. CDR3 nucleotides: TGTGCCAGCGCCGGGACTAGCGGCGGTGAGCAGTTCTTC.

The chain carries TRBV18 and TRBJ2-7, with 7 bases aligning to TRBD1. V shed 0 bases and J 0 bases; nucleotides not matched to a gene: 5. The CDR3 is 16 residues long. Germline CDR1 KGHSH, CDR2 LQKENI. The CDR3 DNA follows: TGTGCCAGCTCACCACCCGTGACAGGGAGCTCCTACGAGCAGTACTTC. Encoded protein: CASSPPVTGSSYEQYF.